A selection of T cell receptor beta chains follows, all from one sample in a study of a mutant IDH1 vaccine in newly diagnosed glioma. These receptors' targets are unknown. Only in-frame clones appear in the TCRdb table, and some are missing; sequencing was by immunoSEQ multiplex PCR. Among 60,000 or so clones listed, roughly 81% were seen once. Specimen: PBMCs, collected from a glioma patient whose treatment included an IDH1 peptide vaccine. These receptor sequences come from a woman aged 40-49 years with glioma. Some clones in this sample may be carry-over from other donors' samples. Each CDR3 is given with its conserved first and last residue. Fields, in order: CDR3 DNA, CDR3 protein, D gene, J gene, CDR3 length, clone size, V gene. A D gene is named only where the DNA matches it firmly. Size tells how often a clone was seen (once, few, many) or the class of an expanded clone, and some rows leave it out.

TGTGCCAGTAGTATAGTCCCGACAGGCGGAGGCTACACCTTC	CASSIVPTGGGYTF	.	TRBJ1-2	14	.	TRBV19
TGCAGCGTTGAAGCCGAGGCAGCAACCTACGAGCAGTACTTC	CSVEAEAATYEQYF	.	TRBJ2-7	14	.	TRBV29-1
TGTGCCAGCAGCAAAGGGGTCTGTTTAGGAAACACCATATATTTT	CASSKGVCLGNTIYF	.	TRBJ1-3	15	.	TRBV21-1
TGTGCCAGCAGTGAAACAGGCCAAGCTGGATCACTGTTTTTT	CASSETGQAGSLFF	.	TRBJ1-4	14	.	TRBV6-1
TGTGCTAGTGGTTTGGTACAGAACACTGAAGCTTTCTTT	CASGLVQNTEAFF	.	TRBJ1-1	13	.	TRBV12-5
TGTGCCAGCTATTCCGGGAACTCTGGAAACACCATATATTTT	CASYSGNSGNTIYF	.	TRBJ1-3	14	few	TRBV18
TGTGCCAGCACGGGGGGGGCCACTGAAGCTTTCTTT	CASTGGATEAFF	.	TRBJ1-1	12	once	TRBV27
TGCGCCAGCAGAGACGCGCGGGCAAATCCCCAAGAGACCCAGTACTTC	CASRDARANPQETQYF	.	TRBJ2-5	16	.	TRBV5-1
TGCGCCAGCAGCGCAGTAGGGACAGGGAGAACCGGGGAGCTGTTTTTT	CASSAVGTGRTGELFF	TRBD1	TRBJ2-2	16	few	TRBV5-1
TGTGCCAGTAGTATATCGGGGGTTGGGCACACTGAAGCTTTCTTT	CASSISGVGHTEAFF	.	TRBJ1-1	15	.	TRBV19
TGTGCCAGCAGCCATAAGCGGAGCAACACAGATACGCAGTATTTT	CASSHKRSNTDTQYF	.	TRBJ2-3	15	.	TRBV5-4
TGCAGCGTGGGTGGAGGTTCCTATGGCTACACCTTC	CSVGGGSYGYTF	.	TRBJ1-2	12	.	TRBV29-1
TGCAGCGTTGCCCAGACAGAGAACACTGAAGCTTTCTTT	CSVAQTENTEAFF	.	TRBJ1-1	13	few	TRBV29-1
TGTGCCAGCAGCTTAGACGGCAAACAGAGGGACGAGCAGTACTTC	CASSLDGKQRDEQYF	.	TRBJ2-7	15	.	TRBV7-8
TGCAGCGGATCCAGGGGGTTGAACACTGAAGCTTTCTTT	CSGSRGLNTEAFF	TRBD1	TRBJ1-1	13	.	TRBV29-1
TGTGCCAGCAGCCAAGAAGGGGGGACAGGGGCCCCGATTGAAGCTTTCTTT	CASSQEGGTGAPIEAFF	TRBD1	TRBJ1-1	17	few	TRBV4-2
TGCGCCAGCAGGCTAGCATCCTACAATGAGCAGTTCTTC	CASRLASYNEQFF	.	TRBJ2-1	13	once	TRBV5-1
TGTGCCAGCAGCTTACCGTTTGGGCGGGGAAGGGGAGAGACCCAGTACTTC	CASSLPFGRGRGETQYF	.	TRBJ2-5	17	.	TRBV7-2
TGCAGCGGTGGACAGGGAGACACCATATATTTT	CSGGQGDTIYF	TRBD1	TRBJ1-3	11	.	TRBV29-1
TGTGCCAGCAGCTTCAGGGGGCTTTCCGGGGAGCTGTTTTTT	CASSFRGLSGELFF	TRBD1	TRBJ2-2	14	once	TRBV7-2
TGTGCCAGTTTCGGAGGGAACACTGAAGCTTTCTTT	CASFGGNTEAFF	.	TRBJ1-1	12	.	TRBV19
TGTGCCAGCAGAAGGACAGCTATTATCAATGAGCAGTTCTTC	CASRRTAIINEQFF	.	TRBJ2-1	14	.	TRBV2
TGTGCCAGCAGCTTGGGTGCCGGACAGGGGACCTACGAGCAGTACTTC	CASSLGAGQGTYEQYF	TRBD1	TRBJ2-7	16	.	TRBV5-4
TGTGCCAGTCGGACAGGGACCAGCTCCTACGAGCAGTACTTC	CASRTGTSSYEQYF	TRBD1	TRBJ2-7	14	.	TRBV19
TGTGCCAGCAGCGTATCCGGGCGGACAGATACGCAGTATTTT	CASSVSGRTDTQYF	.	TRBJ2-3	14	.	TRBV9
TGCGCCAGCAGTGGCGACCAGAAGACCCAGTACTTC	CASSGDQKTQYF	.	TRBJ2-5	12	.	TRBV10-1
TGTGCCAGCAGTGGTGGGACAGCTTATGGCTACACCTTC	CASSGGTAYGYTF	TRBD1	TRBJ1-2	13	few	TRBV2
TGTGCCAGCTCACCAGGAACAAATCACGAGCAGTACTTC	CASSPGTNHEQYF	.	TRBJ2-7	13	.	TRBV18
TGTGCCAGCAGTCCCAACACGAACACCGGGGAGCTGTTTTTT	CASSPNTNTGELFF	.	TRBJ2-2	14	.	TRBV4-2
TGCAGCGTTGAGTCCGGGATTACAGATACGCAGTATTTT	CSVESGITDTQYF	.	TRBJ2-3	13	.	TRBV29-1
TGTGCCAGCTCGCCGAACGGCTTCGGCTACGAGCAGTACTTC	CASSPNGFGYEQYF	.	TRBJ2-7	14	.	TRBV27
TGTGCCAGCAGCAAGGTAGGGGAAGGGGAAAATAATTCACCCCTCCACTTT	CASSKVGEGENNSPLHF	.	TRBJ1-6	17	.	TRBV7-6
TGTGCCAGCAGCTTAGGAGTATTGGGGGGGGTAGGCACTGAAGCTTTCTTT	CASSLGVLGGVGTEAFF	.	TRBJ1-1	17	.	TRBV7-2
TGTGCCAGCAGCCCTCCGGGACAGGGGGACTATGGCTACACCTTC	CASSPPGQGDYGYTF	TRBD1	TRBJ1-2	15	.	TRBV7-9
TGTGCCAGCAGTTTGGGGCCAGGGGGTGATGGCTACACCTTC	CASSLGPGGDGYTF	TRBD1	TRBJ1-2	14	few	TRBV11-2
TGCGCCAGCAGCTTGGGTCGGACAGGGGACTACGAGCAGTACTTC	CASSLGRTGDYEQYF	TRBD1	TRBJ2-7	15	.	TRBV5-1
TGTGCCAGCAGCTTAGCCGGGAGGGGGGGTGGCTACACCTTC	CASSLAGRGGGYTF	.	TRBJ1-2	14	once	TRBV11-2
TGTGCCAGCAGCGGGAGACAGGGGGCTTCAACCGGAAACACCATATATTTT	CASSGRQGASTGNTIYF	TRBD1	TRBJ1-3	17	.	TRBV9
TGCAGCGTTGATCAAGGGTCTAGCGGGGGGACCGAGCAGTACTTC	CSVDQGSSGGTEQYF	TRBD2	TRBJ2-7	15	.	TRBV29-1
TGTGCCAGCAGTTACGTTTGGGGGGCAAACTATGGCTACACCTTC	CASSYVWGANYGYTF	.	TRBJ1-2	15	.	TRBV6-5
TGCAGTGTAGGTAACGAACTGGAAGCTTTCTTT	CSVGNELEAFF	.	TRBJ1-1	11	.	TRBV20-1
TGTGCCATCAGTGAGTCAGGCCTACCTAACTATGGCTACACCTTC	CAISESGLPNYGYTF	.	TRBJ1-2	15	.	TRBV10-3
TGTGCCAGCAGGAACGCTTTGGTGAACACTGAAGCTTTCTTT	CASRNALVNTEAFF	.	TRBJ1-1	14	few	TRBV28
TGTGCCAGCTCACCATCAGGGGAGGACGGGGAGCTGTTTTTT	CASSPSGEDGELFF	.	TRBJ2-2	14	once	TRBV18
TGTGCCAGCAGCCCTCGGACTAGCGGGGGGGCCGGGTACAATGAGCAGTTCTTC	CASSPRTSGGAGYNEQFF	TRBD2	TRBJ2-1	18	.	TRBV11-3
TGTGCCAGCAGGGCTAAACCCGGTGGTGAGCAGTTCTTC	CASRAKPGGEQFF	.	TRBJ2-1	13	.	TRBV2
TGTGCCAGCAGCTCGCGAGAGACCCAGTACTTC	CASSSRETQYF	.	TRBJ2-5	11	.	TRBV7-9
TGTGCCAGCAGTTACTCGGGGAGCGACACCTACGAGCAGTACTTC	CASSYSGSDTYEQYF	.	TRBJ2-7	15	once	TRBV6-5
TGTGCCAGCAGTCCCCGAGGCGCTACCTGGGAGGACAAAAACATTCAGTACTTC	CASSPRGATWEDKNIQYF	.	TRBJ2-4	18	.	TRBV2
TGTGCCAGCAGCCAAGATTTAATTAGCGAGCAGTACTTC	CASSQDLISEQYF	.	TRBJ2-7	13	.	TRBV14
TGTGCCAGCAGCTCCCAGCCTTTCTATAGCAATCAGCCCCAGCATTTT	CASSSQPFYSNQPQHF	.	TRBJ1-5	16	few	TRBV7-6
TGTGCCAGCAGTTACTTGGGCCGGCCTAACTATGGCTACACCTTC	CASSYLGRPNYGYTF	.	TRBJ1-2	15	.	TRBV6-5
TGTGCCAGCAGCACATCAAGAAACGGGAACACTGAAGCTTTCTTT	CASSTSRNGNTEAFF	.	TRBJ1-1	15	.	TRBV11-2